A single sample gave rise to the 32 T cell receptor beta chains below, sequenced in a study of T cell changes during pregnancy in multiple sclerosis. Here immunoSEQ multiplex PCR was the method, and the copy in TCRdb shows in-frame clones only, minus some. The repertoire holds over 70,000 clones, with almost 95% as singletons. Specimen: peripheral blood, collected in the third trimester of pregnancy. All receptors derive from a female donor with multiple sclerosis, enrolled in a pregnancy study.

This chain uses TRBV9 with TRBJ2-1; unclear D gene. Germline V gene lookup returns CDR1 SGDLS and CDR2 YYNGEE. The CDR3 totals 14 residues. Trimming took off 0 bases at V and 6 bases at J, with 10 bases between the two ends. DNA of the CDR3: TGTGCCAGCAGCGTAGATCTACTCCCCAATGAGCAGTTCTTC. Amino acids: CASSVDLLPNEQFF.

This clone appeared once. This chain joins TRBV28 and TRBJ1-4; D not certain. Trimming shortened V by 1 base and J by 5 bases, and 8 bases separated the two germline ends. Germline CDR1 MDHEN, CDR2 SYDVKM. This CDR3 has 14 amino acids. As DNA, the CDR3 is TGTGCCAGCAGTTTATCGGAGCGGAATGAAAAACTGTTTTTT. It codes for CASSLSERNEKLFF.

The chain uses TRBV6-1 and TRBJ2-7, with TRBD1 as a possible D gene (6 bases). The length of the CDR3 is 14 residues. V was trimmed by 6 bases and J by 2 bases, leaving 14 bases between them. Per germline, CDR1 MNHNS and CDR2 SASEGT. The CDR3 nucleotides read TGTGCCAGCAGCCTTAATCAGGGGACCTACGAGCAGTACTTC. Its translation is CASSLNQGTYEQYF.

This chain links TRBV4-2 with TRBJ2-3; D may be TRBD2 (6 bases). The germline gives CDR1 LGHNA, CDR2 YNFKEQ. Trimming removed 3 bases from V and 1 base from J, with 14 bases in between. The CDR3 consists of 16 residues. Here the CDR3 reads CASSQDSSVGTDTQYF. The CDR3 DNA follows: TGTGCCAGCAGCCAGGACTCTAGCGTAGGCACAGATACGCAGTATTTT.

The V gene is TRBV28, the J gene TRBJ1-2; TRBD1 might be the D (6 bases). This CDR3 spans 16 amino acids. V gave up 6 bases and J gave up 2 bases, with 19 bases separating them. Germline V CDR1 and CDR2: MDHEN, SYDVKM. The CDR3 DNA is TGTGCCAGCAGCTCCCCACCTGGGCAGGGGAACTATGGCTACACCTTC. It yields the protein CASSSPPGQGNYGYTF.

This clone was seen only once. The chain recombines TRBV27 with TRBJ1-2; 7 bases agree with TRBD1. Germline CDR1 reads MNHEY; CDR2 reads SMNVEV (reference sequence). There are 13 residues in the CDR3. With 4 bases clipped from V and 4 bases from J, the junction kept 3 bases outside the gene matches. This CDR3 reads CASSSGQFYGYTF. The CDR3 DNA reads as TGTGCCAGCAGTTCGGGACAGTTCTATGGCTACACCTTC.

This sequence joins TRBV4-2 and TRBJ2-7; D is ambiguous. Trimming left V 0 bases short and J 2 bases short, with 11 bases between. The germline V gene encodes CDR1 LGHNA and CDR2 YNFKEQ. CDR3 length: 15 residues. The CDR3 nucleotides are TGTGCCAGCAGCCAAGATTGGTCGGGTGCCTACGAGCAGTACTTC. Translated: CASSQDWSGAYEQYF.

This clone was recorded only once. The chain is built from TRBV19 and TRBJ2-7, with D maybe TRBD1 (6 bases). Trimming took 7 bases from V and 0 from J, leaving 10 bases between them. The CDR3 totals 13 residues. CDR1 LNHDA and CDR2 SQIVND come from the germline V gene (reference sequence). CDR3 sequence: CASKGTHSYEQYF. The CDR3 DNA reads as TGTGCCAGTAAGGGGACACACTCCTACGAGCAGTACTTC.

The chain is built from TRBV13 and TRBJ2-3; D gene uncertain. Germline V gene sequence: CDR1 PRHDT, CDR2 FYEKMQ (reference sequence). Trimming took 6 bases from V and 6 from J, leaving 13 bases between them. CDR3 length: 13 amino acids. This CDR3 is CASRPPWADTQYF. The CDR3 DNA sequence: TGTGCCAGCAGGCCCCCCTGGGCCGATACGCAGTATTTT.

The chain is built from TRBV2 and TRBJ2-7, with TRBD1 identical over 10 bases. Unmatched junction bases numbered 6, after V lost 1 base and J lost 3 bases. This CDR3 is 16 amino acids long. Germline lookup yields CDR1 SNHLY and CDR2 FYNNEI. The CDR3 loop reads CASSEETRDRGYEQYF. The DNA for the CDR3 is TGTGCCAGCAGTGAAGAAACCCGGGACAGGGGCTACGAGCAGTACTTC.

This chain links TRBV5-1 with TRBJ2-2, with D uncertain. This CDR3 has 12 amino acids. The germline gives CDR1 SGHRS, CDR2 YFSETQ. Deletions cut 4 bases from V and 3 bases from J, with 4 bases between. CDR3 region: CASSPYTGELFF. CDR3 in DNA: TGCGCCAGCAGCCCCTACACCGGGGAGCTGTTTTTT.

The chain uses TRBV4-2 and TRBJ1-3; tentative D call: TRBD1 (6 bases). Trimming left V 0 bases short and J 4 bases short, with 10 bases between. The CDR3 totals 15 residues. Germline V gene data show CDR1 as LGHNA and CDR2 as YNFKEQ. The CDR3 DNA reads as TGTGCCAGCAGCCAAGAAGGACAGTGGGGAAACACCATATATTTT. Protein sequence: CASSQEGQWGNTIYF.

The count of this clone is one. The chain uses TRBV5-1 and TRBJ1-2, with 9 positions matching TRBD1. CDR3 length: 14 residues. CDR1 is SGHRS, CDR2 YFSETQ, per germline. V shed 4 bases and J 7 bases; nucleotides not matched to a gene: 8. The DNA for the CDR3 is TGCGCCAGCAGCGAGGACAGGGGCTGGGGTGGCTACACCTTC. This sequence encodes CASSEDRGWGGYTF.

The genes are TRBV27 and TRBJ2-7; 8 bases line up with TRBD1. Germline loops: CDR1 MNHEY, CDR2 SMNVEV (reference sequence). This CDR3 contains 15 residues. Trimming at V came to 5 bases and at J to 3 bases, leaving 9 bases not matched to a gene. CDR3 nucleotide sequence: TGTGCCAGCAGTATAGAGGGCAGGGGGCTCTACGAGCAGTACTTC. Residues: CASSIEGRGLYEQYF.

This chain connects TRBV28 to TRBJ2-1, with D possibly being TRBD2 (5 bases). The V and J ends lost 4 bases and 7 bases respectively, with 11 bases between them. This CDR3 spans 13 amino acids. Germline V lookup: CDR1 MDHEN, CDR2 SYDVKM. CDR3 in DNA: TGTGCCAGCAGTTCCTATACTAGGAATGAGCAGTTCTTC. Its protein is CASSSYTRNEQFF. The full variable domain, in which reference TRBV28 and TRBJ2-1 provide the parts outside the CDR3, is DVKVTQSSRYLVKRTGEKVFLECVQDMDHENMFWYRQDPGLGLRLIYFSYDVKMKEKGDIPEGYSVSREKKERFSLILESASTNQTSMYLCASSSYTRNEQFFGPGTRLTVL.

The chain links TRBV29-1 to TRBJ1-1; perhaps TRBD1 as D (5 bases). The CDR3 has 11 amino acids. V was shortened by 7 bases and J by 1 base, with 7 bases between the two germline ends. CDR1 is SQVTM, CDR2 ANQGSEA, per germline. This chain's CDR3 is CSGRENTEAFF. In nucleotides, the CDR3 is TGCAGCGGCAGGGAGAACACTGAAGCTTTCTTT.

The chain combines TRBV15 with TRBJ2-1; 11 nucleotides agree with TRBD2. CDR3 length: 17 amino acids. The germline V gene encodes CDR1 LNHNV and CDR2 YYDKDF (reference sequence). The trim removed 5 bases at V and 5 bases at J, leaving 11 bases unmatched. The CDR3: CATSQIRLAGKHNEQFF. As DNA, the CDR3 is TGTGCCACCAGCCAGATCCGACTAGCGGGAAAGCACAATGAGCAGTTCTTC.

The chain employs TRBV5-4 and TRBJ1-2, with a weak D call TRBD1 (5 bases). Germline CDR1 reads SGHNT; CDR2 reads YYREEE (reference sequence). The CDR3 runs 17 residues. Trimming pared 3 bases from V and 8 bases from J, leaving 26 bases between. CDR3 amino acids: CASSSPGDQGKRVGYTF. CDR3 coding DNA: TGTGCCAGCAGCTCCCCGGGGGATCAGGGAAAGCGGGTCGGCTACACCTTC.

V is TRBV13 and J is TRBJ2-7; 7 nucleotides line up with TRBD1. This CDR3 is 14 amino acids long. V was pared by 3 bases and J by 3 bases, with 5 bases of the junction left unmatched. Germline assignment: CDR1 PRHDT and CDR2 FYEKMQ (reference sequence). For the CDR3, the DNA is TGTGCCAGCAGCTTTCGACAGGGCGTCTACGAGCAGTACTTC. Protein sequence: CASSFRQGVYEQYF.

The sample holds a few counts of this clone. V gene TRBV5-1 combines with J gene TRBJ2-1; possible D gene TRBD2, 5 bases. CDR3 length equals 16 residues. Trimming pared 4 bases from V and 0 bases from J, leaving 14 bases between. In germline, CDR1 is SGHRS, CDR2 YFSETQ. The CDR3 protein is CASSLLSGPSYNEQFF. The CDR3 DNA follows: TGCGCCAGCAGCCTCCTGAGCGGACCCTCCTACAATGAGCAGTTCTTC.

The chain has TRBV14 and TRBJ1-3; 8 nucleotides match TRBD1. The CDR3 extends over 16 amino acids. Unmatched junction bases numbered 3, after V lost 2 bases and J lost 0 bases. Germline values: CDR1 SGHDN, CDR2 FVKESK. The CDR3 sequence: CASSQWDRYSGNTIYF. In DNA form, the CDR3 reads TGTGCCAGCAGCCAATGGGACAGGTACTCTGGAAACACCATATATTTT.

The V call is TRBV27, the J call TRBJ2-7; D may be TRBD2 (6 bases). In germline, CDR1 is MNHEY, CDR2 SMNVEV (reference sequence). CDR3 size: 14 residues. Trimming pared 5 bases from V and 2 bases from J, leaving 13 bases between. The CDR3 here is CASSPAIAAYEQYF. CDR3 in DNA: TGTGCCAGCAGTCCTGCCATAGCGGCCTACGAGCAGTACTTC.

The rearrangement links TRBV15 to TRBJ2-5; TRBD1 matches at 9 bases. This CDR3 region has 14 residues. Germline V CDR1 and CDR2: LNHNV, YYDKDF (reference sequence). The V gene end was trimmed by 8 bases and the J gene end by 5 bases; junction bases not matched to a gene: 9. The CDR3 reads CATARDRAAETQYF. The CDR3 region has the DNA TGTGCCACCGCACGGGACAGGGCAGCGGAGACCCAGTACTTC.

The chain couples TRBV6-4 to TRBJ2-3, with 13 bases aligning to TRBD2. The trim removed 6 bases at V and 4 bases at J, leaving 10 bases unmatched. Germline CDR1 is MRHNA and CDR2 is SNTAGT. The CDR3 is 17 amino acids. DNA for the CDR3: TGTGCCAGCAGAATACTAGCGGGAGGGCCCGCGCCAGATACGCAGTATTTT. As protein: CASRILAGGPAPDTQYF.

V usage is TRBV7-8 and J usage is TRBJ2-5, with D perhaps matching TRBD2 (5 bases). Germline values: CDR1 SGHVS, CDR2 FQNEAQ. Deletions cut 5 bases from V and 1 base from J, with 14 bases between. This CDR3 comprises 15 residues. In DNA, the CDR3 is TGTGCCAGCAGCCGGGGATGGGGTGGCCAAGAGACCCAGTACTTC. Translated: CASSRGWGGQETQYF.

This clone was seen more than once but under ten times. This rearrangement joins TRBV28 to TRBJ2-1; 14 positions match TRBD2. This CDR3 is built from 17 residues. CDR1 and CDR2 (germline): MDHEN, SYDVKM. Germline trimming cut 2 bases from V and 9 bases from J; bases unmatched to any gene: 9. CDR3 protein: CASSLPGTSGSRAEQFF. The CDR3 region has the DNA TGTGCCAGCAGTTTACCGGGGACTAGCGGGAGTCGGGCTGAGCAGTTCTTC. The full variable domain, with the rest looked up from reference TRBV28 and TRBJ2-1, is DVKVTQSSRYLVKRTGEKVFLECVQDMDHENMFWYRQDPGLGLRLIYFSYDVKMKEKGDIPEGYSVSREKKERFSLILESASTNQTSMYLCASSLPGTSGSRAEQFFGPGTRLTVL.

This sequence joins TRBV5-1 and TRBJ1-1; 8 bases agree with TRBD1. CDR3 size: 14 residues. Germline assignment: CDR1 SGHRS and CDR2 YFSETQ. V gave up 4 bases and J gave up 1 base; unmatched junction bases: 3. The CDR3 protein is CASSRQGPNTEAFF. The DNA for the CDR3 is TGCGCCAGCAGCCGACAGGGGCCGAACACTGAAGCTTTCTTT.

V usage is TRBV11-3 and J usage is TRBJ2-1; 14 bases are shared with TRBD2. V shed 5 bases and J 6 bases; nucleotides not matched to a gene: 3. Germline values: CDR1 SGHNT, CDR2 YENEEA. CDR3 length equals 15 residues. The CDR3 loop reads CASSSGLAGGNEQFF. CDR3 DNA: TGTGCCAGCAGCAGCGGACTAGCGGGAGGCAATGAGCAGTTCTTC.

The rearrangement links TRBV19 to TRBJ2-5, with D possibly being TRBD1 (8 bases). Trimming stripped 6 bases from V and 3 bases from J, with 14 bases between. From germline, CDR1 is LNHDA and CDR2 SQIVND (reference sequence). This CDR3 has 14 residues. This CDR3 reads CASSRTGREETQYF. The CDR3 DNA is TGTGCCAGTAGCCGGACAGGGAGGGAAGAGACCCAGTACTTC.

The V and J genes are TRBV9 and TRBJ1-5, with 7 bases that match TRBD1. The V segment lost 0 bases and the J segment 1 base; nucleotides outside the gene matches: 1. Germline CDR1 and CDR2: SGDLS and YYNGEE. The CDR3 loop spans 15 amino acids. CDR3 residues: CASSVGQGSNQPQHF. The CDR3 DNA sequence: TGTGCCAGCAGCGTAGGACAGGGCAGCAATCAGCCCCAGCATTTT.

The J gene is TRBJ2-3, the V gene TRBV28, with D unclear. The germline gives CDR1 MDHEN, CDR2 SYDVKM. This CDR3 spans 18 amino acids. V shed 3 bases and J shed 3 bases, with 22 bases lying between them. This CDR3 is CASSFPAGSSGFTDTQYF. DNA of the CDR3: TGTGCCAGCAGTTTTCCGGCAGGTTCCTCAGGTTTTACAGATACGCAGTATTTT.

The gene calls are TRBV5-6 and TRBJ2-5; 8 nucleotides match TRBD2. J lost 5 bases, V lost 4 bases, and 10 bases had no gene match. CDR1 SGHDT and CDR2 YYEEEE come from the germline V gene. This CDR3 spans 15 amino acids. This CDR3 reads CASSVLAGLGETQYF. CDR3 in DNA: TGTGCCAGCAGCGTCCTAGCGGGCCTAGGGGAGACCCAGTACTTC. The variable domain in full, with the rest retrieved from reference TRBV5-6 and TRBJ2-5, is DAGVTQSPTHLIKTRGQQVTLRCSPKSGHDTVSWYQQALGQGPQFIFQYYEEEERQRGNFPDRFSGHQFPNYSSELNVNALLLGDSALYLCASSVLAGLGETQYFGPGTRLLVL.